This TCR beta chain was observed in a study of early T cells in non-severe SARS-CoV-2 infection. About the research overall: Chains from this unsorted whole-blood bulk RNA could not be paired.

About this clonotype: Its antigen is as yet unknown. A single base separates this from a much larger clone, so it may be a read error.

Individually, cDNA molecules had unique molecular identifiers attached to them. TCRdb reanalysed the 5' RACE reads using MiXCR and keeps one entry per CDR3 protein. The sample lists about 63,000 distinct CDR3 sequences; under 15% were seen once. Study results and caveats: Matching against VDJdb likely underestimated virus-specific expansions, favoring anti-spike CD8.

CDR3 length equals 17 residues. With 5 bases clipped from V and 1 base from J, the junction kept 9 bases outside the gene matches. Per the germline V gene, CDR1 is SGHTA and CDR2 is FQGNSA. This clonotype was obtained from an adult who was a healthcare worker with PCR-confirmed SARS-CoV-2 infection or an uninfected control (not recorded which). The specimen was whole blood. This chain joins TRBV7-2 and TRBJ2-1; 9 bases agree with TRBD2. This CDR3 reads CTSSRGQRGESYNEQFF. For the CDR3, the DNA is TGTACCAGCAGCCGCGGTCAGCGGGGGGAGTCCTACAATGAGCAGTTCTTC.